This TCR beta chain appears in the sequencing data of a study of early T cells in non-severe SARS-CoV-2 infection. The library protocol tagged individual cDNA molecules with unique molecular identifiers. Using its own MiXCR run on the 5' RACE reads, TCRdb lists one record per CDR3 protein. The repertoire holds about 110,000 distinct CDR3 sequences, with roughly 13% as singletons. The CDR3 runs to 14 residues. Germline V CDR1 and CDR2: MNHEY, SVGEGT. V lost 4 bases to trimming and J lost 5 bases; unmatched junction nucleotides: 6. The material was whole blood, obtained at baseline. The sequence came from an adult who was a healthcare worker with PCR-confirmed SARS-CoV-2 infection or an uninfected control (not recorded which). The chain links TRBV6-2 or TRBV6-3 to TRBJ1-1; 8 positions match TRBD1. This CDR3 is CASSSQGAQTEAFF. Here the CDR3 DNA reads TGTGCCAGCAGTTCGCAGGGGGCGCAAACTGAAGCTTTCTTT.